A single sample gave rise to the 27 T cell receptor beta chains below, sequenced in a study of blood T cells in healthy people across ages (dated by TCRdb to between 2014 and 2016). The receptor library was made with 5' RACE. This sample was sequenced with an Illumina HiSeq 2500. The second PCR ran for about 6 to 12 cycles and used a J-beta primer mix along with a sample-barcoded 5' primer. TCRdb took the public reads, trimmed them with fastp at Q25, ran MiXCR for clone calling and kept in-frame beta chains. Rows with one shared CDR3 protein collapse into an entry with the most common genes and DNA. The sample table contains hundreds of thousands of distinct CDR3 sequences; only one count was recorded for 24% of them. The ten most abundant clones make up 8.7% of the sample. The sample was also reused in another study, on T cells of mothers and their children.

Sequencing was carried out using blood. These receptors came from a boy aged 10-17 years in good health.

J is TRBJ2-7 and V is TRBV7-2, with 7 bases fitting TRBD1. J gave up 6 bases and V 2 bases, and 7 bases lay outside the gene matches. The germline V gene has CDR1 SGHTA and CDR2 FQGNSA. The CDR3 extends over 14 amino acids. The DNA for the CDR3 is TGTGCCAGCAGCTTACGGACAGGTTCAGGCGAGCAGTACTTC. Residues: CASSLRTGSGEQYF.

This clonotype showed up just a few times. The J gene is TRBJ2-7, the V gene TRBV6-5; 9 positions match TRBD1. After removal of 0 bases from V and 2 bases from J, the junction contained 8 bases not matched to a gene. This CDR3 has 17 residues. Germline V gene data show CDR1 as MNHEY and CDR2 as SVGAGI. The CDR3: CASSYSGTGNFPYEQYF. The CDR3 DNA reads TGTGCCAGCAGTTACTCGGGGACAGGGAATTTCCCCTACGAGCAGTACTTC.

This chain links TRBV7-9 with TRBJ2-2, with TRBD2 matching over 8 bases. The CDR3 is made up of 15 amino acids. V trimming: 3 bases; J trimming: 5 bases; junction bases outside the gene matches: 5. Germline loops: CDR1 SEHNR, CDR2 FQNEAQ (reference sequence). The CDR3 loop is CASSFRTSWTGELFF. CDR3 sequence (DNA): TGTGCCAGCAGCTTCCGGACTAGCTGGACCGGGGAGCTGTTTTTT.

In regard to this clonotype: With a much larger clone just one base away, this may be a read error. V is TRBV9 and J is TRBJ2-5; no clear D gene. The ends were cut back, 0 bases at V and 1 base at J, with 10 bases in the middle. This CDR3 has 15 residues. Germline CDR1 reads SGDLS; CDR2 reads YYNGEE. CDR3 protein: CASSVAAQPQETQYF. CDR3 nucleotides: TGTGCCAGCAGCGTAGCGGCACAGCCCCAAGAGACCCAGTACTTC.

This clonotype has only a few counts. This chain joins TRBV5-1 and TRBJ2-3; D remains unclear. The V end lost 0 bases, the J end lost 4 bases, and 12 bases lay between the germline ends. The V gene's germline CDR1 is SGHRS and CDR2 YFSETQ. The CDR3 is 15 amino acids. In DNA form, the CDR3 reads TGCGCCAGCAGCTTGGCGAGCTACCCCGCAGATACGCAGTATTTT. This gives the protein CASSLASYPADTQYF.

This chain uses TRBV4-3 with TRBJ1-6, with 7 positions matching TRBD1. J gave up 5 bases and V 4 bases, and 8 bases lay outside the gene matches. Germline values: CDR1 LGHNA, CDR2 YSLEER. This CDR3 region has 16 residues. The CDR3: CASSLRQGEDNSPLHF. CDR3 nucleotide sequence: TGCGCCAGCAGCCTACGACAGGGTGAAGATAATTCACCCCTCCACTTT.

In its sample, this clonotype was seen a few times. V usage is TRBV18 and J usage is TRBJ2-7; maybe TRBD2 (5 bases). Germline loops: CDR1 KGHSH, CDR2 LQKENI. V shed 0 bases and J shed 2 bases, with 8 bases lying between them. This CDR3 contains 14 residues. The CDR3 is CASSPPDGTYEQYF. CDR3 sequence (DNA): TGTGCCAGCTCACCACCTGACGGGACCTACGAGCAGTACTTC.

This rearrangement joins TRBV7-2 to TRBJ2-5; no clear D gene. TRBJ2-7 explains the end of the DNA better; the J call may be wrong. The CDR3 is 14 amino acids. In germline, CDR1 is SGHTA, CDR2 FQGNSA. CDR3 DNA sequence: TGTGCCAGCAGCTTATCATACAGTTCCTACGAGCAGTACTTC. Its protein product is CASSLSYSSYEQYF.

This clonotype was observed a few times. The J gene is TRBJ1-5, the V gene TRBV5-6, with TRBD1 matching 10 bases. Unmatched junction bases numbered 14, after V lost 0 bases and J lost 5 bases. This CDR3 is 19 amino acids long. Germline CDR1 reads SGHDT; CDR2 reads YYEEEE. The CDR3 DNA is TGTGCCAGCAGCTTGGGGCCCAGCCAGGGACAGGGGCTTTATCAGCCCCAGCATTTT. It encodes CASSLGPSQGQGLYQPQHF.

This clonotype was seen a few times. V usage is TRBV7-9 and J usage is TRBJ1-4, with D tentatively TRBD1 (5 bases). There are 14 residues in the CDR3. The germline gives CDR1 SEHNR, CDR2 FQNEAQ (reference sequence). V dropped 5 bases and J dropped 7 bases, with 14 bases sitting between them. CDR3: CASSTHGHLEKLFF. The CDR3 coding sequence is TGTGCCAGCAGCACCCACGGACATCTTGAAAAACTGTTTTTT.

The table lists this clonotype with a few counts. V usage is TRBV20-1 and J usage is TRBJ1-2; D gene unclear. Trimming stripped 3 bases from V and 0 bases from J, with 5 bases between. The length of the CDR3 is 12 residues. CDR1 is DFQATT, CDR2 SNEGSKA, per germline (reference sequence). The CDR3 region is CSARFSNYGYTF. The CDR3 DNA follows: TGCAGTGCTAGGTTCTCTAACTATGGCTACACCTTC.

The rearrangement uses TRBV28 and TRBJ2-7, with D possibly being TRBD1 (7 bases). Germline CDR1 is MDHEN and CDR2 is SYDVKM. Trimming stripped 8 bases from V and 5 bases from J, with 10 bases between. This CDR3 is 11 amino acids long. The CDR3 nucleotides are TGTGCCAGCGGAGGGGGCAACGAGCAGTACTTC. It translates to CASGGGNEQYF.

This clonotype was counted a few times. V gene TRBV20-1 combines with J gene TRBJ1-2; a possible D gene is TRBD1 (5 bases). The CDR3 spans 14 residues. Trimming took off 0 bases at V and 6 bases at J, with 14 bases between the two ends. Germline CDR1 reads DFQATT; CDR2 reads SNEGSKA (reference sequence). CDR3 protein: CSARDMGTQDGYTF. DNA for the CDR3: TGCAGTGCTAGAGATATGGGGACTCAAGATGGCTACACCTTC.

The chain links TRBV12-3 or TRBV12-4 to TRBJ1-1, with 7 positions matching TRBD1. J was trimmed by 1 base and V by 3 bases; bases with no gene match: 5. The CDR3 totals 15 residues. The chain's CDR3 is CASSFIAGGNTEAFF. In nucleotides, the CDR3 is TGTGCCAGCAGTTTTATTGCAGGGGGGAACACTGAAGCTTTCTTT.

The chain joins TRBV3-1 to TRBJ2-3; TRBD2 is a possible D gene (5 bases). Germline V CDR1 and CDR2: LGHDT, YNNKEL (reference sequence). The CDR3 covers 19 residues. The ends were cut back, 1 base at V and 0 bases at J, with 20 bases in the middle. The CDR3 bases are TGTGCCAGCAGCCAAGGGCTGGTAGGCACGGGATATAGCACAGATACGCAGTATTTT. It specifies CASSQGLVGTGYSTDTQYF.

This clonotype has a handful of counts. The rearrangement links TRBV9 to TRBJ2-7; D is possibly TRBD1 or TRBD2 (5 bases each). The germline V and J ends were trimmed by 2 bases and 6 bases, with 12 bases remaining between them. The CDR3 sequence is 13 residues long. CDR1 and CDR2 from the germline V gene are SGDLS and YYNGEE. The CDR3 is CASSVGTPGEQYF. The CDR3 DNA reads TGTGCCAGCAGCGTGGGGACCCCGGGCGAGCAGTACTTC. The entire variable domain, with the rest obtained from reference TRBV9 and TRBJ2-7, is as follows: DSGVTQTPKHLITATGQRVTLRCSPRSGDLSVYWYQQSLDQGLQFLIQYYNGEERAKGNILERFSAQQFPDLHSELNLSSLELGDSALYFCASSVGTPGEQYFGPGTRLTVT.

There are a few counts of this clonotype. The chain carries TRBV15 and TRBJ1-2, with a tentative D call TRBD1 (6 bases). Trimming cost V 2 bases and J 6 bases, with 25 bases left between them. Germline CDR1 LNHNV, CDR2 YYDKDF (reference sequence). The CDR3 extends over 18 amino acids. The CDR3 DNA follows: TGTGCCACCAGCAGATCTCTCGGGGACACCCCGAGGGATAATGGCTACACCTTC. Its translation is CATSRSLGDTPRDNGYTF.

This clonotype was detected only a few times. The chain recombines TRBV4-3 with TRBJ1-4; D uncertain. The germline gives CDR1 LGHNA, CDR2 YSLEER. The CDR3 extends over 15 amino acids. Trimming took 0 bases from V and 1 from J, leaving 6 bases between them. In DNA form, the CDR3 reads TGCGCCAGCAGCCAAGATCGGTTAACTAATGAAAAACTGTTTTTT. It translates to CASSQDRLTNEKLFF.

J is TRBJ1-2 and V is TRBV24-1; D unresolved. Between the trimmed V and J ends, which lost 2 bases and 3 bases, there was a span of 30 bases. The CDR3 spans 21 residues. The germline V gene has CDR1 KGHDR and CDR2 SFDVKD. The chain's CDR3 is CATSDYQIGRLTDPPYYGYTF. The DNA of the CDR3 is TGTGCCACCAGTGATTACCAAATAGGCAGGTTAACGGACCCACCTTACTATGGCTACACCTTC.

The chain is built from TRBV7-2 and TRBJ1-2; D gene uncertain. Between the trimmed V and J ends, which lost 1 base and 5 bases, there was a span of 8 bases. The CDR3 runs to 13 residues. The germline CDR1 and CDR2 sequences are SGHTA and FQGNSA. The CDR3 DNA is TGTGCCAGCAGCTTAGGCAGACTTTATGGCTACACCTTC. This sequence encodes CASSLGRLYGYTF.

As regards this clonotype: No conserved phenylalanine or tryptophan is present at the end of the CDR3, so a read error is the likely explanation. The rearrangement uses TRBV10-3 and TRBJ2-3; TRBD1 aligns across 7 bases. Germline CDR1 is ENHRY and CDR2 is SYGVKD. Trimming cost V 8 bases and J 1 base; bases outside gene matches: 6. CDR3 length equals 14 residues. CDR3 DNA: TGTGCCATCTCCGGGACAGTAGGCACAGATACGCAGTATTTA. As protein: CAISGTVGTDTQYL.

This clonotype was recorded a few times. The chain carries TRBV7-2 and TRBJ1-1; a possible D gene is TRBD1 (6 bases). From germline, CDR1 is SGHTA and CDR2 FQGNSA. V gave up 5 bases and J gave up 5 bases, with 12 bases separating them. The CDR3 spans 13 residues. This CDR3 is CASSLRGRTEAFF. CDR3 coding DNA: TGTGCCAGCAGCCTCAGGGGTAGGACTGAAGCTTTCTTT.

This clonotype has a handful of counts. This chain links TRBV5-6 with TRBJ2-3; weak D call: TRBD2 (7 bases). Germline CDR1 reads SGHDT; CDR2 reads YYEEEE. V lost 4 bases, J lost 0 bases, and 18 bases lay in between. The CDR3 loop spans 17 amino acids. CDR3 DNA sequence: TGTGCCAGCAGCAATCCCCTGGGGGGGGGCAGCACAGATACGCAGTATTTT. This gives the protein CASSNPLGGGSTDTQYF.

V is TRBV6-5 and J is TRBJ1-1; 10 bases fit TRBD1. From germline, CDR1 is MNHEY and CDR2 SVGAGI. With V trimmed by 6 bases and J by 11 bases, 9 bases remained unmatched. CDR3 length equals 13 residues. CDR3 region: CASSRDRGVGAFF. In nucleotides, the CDR3 is TGTGCCAGCAGCCGGGACAGGGGAGTCGGCGCTTTCTTT.

The chain is built from TRBV5-6 and TRBJ2-5; 8 bases map to TRBD1. Per germline, CDR1 SGHDT and CDR2 YYEEEE. V gave up 1 base and J gave up 5 bases; unmatched junction bases: 7. The CDR3 covers 15 residues. The CDR3 bases are TGTGCCAGCAGCTTGTTCCAGGGGGCGCAGGAGACCCAGTACTTC. It codes for CASSLFQGAQETQYF.

The V call is TRBV11-2, the J call TRBJ2-2; TRBD1 aligns across 7 bases. Germline trimming cut 4 bases from V and 1 base from J; bases unmatched to any gene: 6. This CDR3 contains 16 residues. CDR1 is SGHAT and CDR2 is FQNNGV in the germline V gene. Here the CDR3 reads CASSYKTGLNTGELFF. CDR3 sequence (DNA): TGTGCCAGCAGCTATAAGACAGGGTTGAACACCGGGGAGCTGTTTTTT. The full variable domain, its missing parts supplied by reference TRBV11-2 and TRBJ2-2, is EAGVAQSPRYKIIEKRQSVAFWCNPISGHATLYWYQQILGQGPKLLIQFQNNGVVDDSQLPKDRFSAERLKGVDSTLKIQPAKLEDSAVYLCASSYKTGLNTGELFFGEGSRLTVL.

The chain has TRBV28 and TRBJ2-7; no clear D gene. The CDR3 is 14 amino acids. Trimming cost V 2 bases and J 0 bases, with 8 bases left between them. CDR1 and CDR2 from the germline V gene are MDHEN and SYDVKM. CDR3 sequence: CASSLPDISYEQYF. CDR3 coding DNA: TGTGCCAGCAGTTTACCTGACATCTCCTACGAGCAGTACTTC.